This T cell receptor beta chain was obtained from a study of T cell repertoires in cytomegalovirus infection (dated by TCRdb to the late 2010s). General notes on the study: The peptide stimulations were aimed at well-studied HLA-B-restricted epitopes as well as recently identified HLA-C-restricted CMV epitopes, whose presentation resists viral immunomodulation. The HLA type of each donor mattered for the analysis, because public TCR beta signatures pointed to carriage of CMV infection along with the matching HLA type. Paper-wide results and their limitations: In the ex vivo response, HLA-C-restricted CMV-specific TCR beta clonotypes were dominant, and in two of eight donors the single most frequent clonotype came from this HLA-C-restricted group. Cumulative frequency of public TCR beta family members discriminated carriers of CMV infection plus the relevant HLA type in this cohort and an independent approximately 360-donor cohort.

The label giving this sample's treatment or condition can be read as: in vitro stimulation with specific CMV peptide epitopes to enrich CMV-specific T cells. Sequencing was carried out with an Illumina HiSeq 1500. Clones were called with MiXCR by TCRdb after fastp trimmed the public reads at Q25, and only in-frame beta chains were retained. Here each entry gathers all rows of one CDR3 protein and keeps the most common genes and DNA. In all, the sample holds about 890,000 distinct CDR3 sequences, and around 32% of those were seen once. The top ten hold about an eighth of the sample. The CDR3 numbers 15 residues from cysteine through phenylalanine. Here the CDR3 DNA is all that survives: 45 bases in frame from base 1. V trim: 6 bases; J trim: 2 bases; unmatched bases: 6. The CDR1 and CDR2 encoded by the germline V gene are SNHLY and FYNNEI. This clonotype was seen just once. The antigen it binds to is not known. It has no much larger one-base neighbor in the sample; base qualities were not kept. A solitary read yields weak support.

Recombination connected TRBV2 to TRBJ2-2; TRBD1 agrees with 7 junctional bases. The receptor's source is a human donor in good health (CMV status not recorded). Some clones in this sample may be carry-over from other donors' samples. The sequencing here drew on cultured CD8+ T cells from PBMCs, taken from culture after CMV antigen stimulation. The CDR3 reads CASRGRQGNTGELFF. The sequence in DNA is TGTGCCAGCAGGGGGAGACAGGGAAACACCGGGGAGCTGTTTTTT.